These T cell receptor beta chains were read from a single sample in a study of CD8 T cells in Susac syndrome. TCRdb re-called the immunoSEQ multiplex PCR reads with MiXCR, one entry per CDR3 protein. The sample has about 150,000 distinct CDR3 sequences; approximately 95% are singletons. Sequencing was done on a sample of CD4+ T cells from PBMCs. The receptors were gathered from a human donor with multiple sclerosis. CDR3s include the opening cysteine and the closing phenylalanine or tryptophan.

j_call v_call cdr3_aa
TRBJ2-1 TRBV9 CASSADQWGNYNEQFF
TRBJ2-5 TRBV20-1 CSARASGRAQYF
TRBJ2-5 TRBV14 CASSHGLGTQYF
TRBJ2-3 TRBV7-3 CASSRVSGGGTDTQYF
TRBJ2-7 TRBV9 CASSATRTGTVNYEQYF
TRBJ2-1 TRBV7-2 CASSLGGMRSYNEQFF
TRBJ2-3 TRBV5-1 CASSLAVGREGPDTQYF
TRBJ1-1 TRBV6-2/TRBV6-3 CASSFTNSKRGTEAFF
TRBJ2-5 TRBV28 CASSSSQETQYF
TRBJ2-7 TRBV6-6 CASSPRDRPPYEQYF
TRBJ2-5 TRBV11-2 CASTAGRALQQTQYF
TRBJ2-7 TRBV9 CASSPKIQGIYEQYF
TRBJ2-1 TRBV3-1 CASSQVSLAGIREQFF
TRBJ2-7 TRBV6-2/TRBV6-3 CASSPPTGYPYEQYF
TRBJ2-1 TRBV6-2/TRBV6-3 CASSPIGTGEYNEQFF
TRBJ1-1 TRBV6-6 CASSPQNVNTEAFF
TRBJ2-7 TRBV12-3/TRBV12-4 CASSLTLNHEQYF
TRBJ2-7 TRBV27 CASAGPYEQYF
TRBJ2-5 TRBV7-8 CASSLGVRETQYF
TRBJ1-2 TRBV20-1 CSAIGTGAYGYTF
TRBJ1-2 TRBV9 CASSAEGGRTLGYTF
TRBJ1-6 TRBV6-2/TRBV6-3 CASTHRGGPVMGSPLHF
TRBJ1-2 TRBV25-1 CASSESGQGAKNYGYTF
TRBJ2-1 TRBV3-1 CASSQRSYNEQFF
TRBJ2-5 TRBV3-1 CASSRMGETQYF
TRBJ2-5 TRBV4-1 CASSQDPLRGGAGETQYF
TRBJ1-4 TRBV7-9 CASSSKGRGEKLFF
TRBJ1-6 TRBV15 CATSQRGVDNSPLHF
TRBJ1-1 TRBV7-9 CASSPPGQVNTEAFF
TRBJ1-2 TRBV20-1 CSARIQGKGDGYTF
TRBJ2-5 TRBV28 CASTTGTGEGETQYF
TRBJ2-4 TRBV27 CASGFFRGGQLVKNIQYF
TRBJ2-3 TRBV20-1 CSARTPQASSTDTQYF
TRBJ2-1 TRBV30 CAWSREEQFF
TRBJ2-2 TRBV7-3 CASSLSSSGTGELFF
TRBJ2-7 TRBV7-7 CASSSNPGYEQYF
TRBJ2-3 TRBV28 CASSSGGNTDTQYF
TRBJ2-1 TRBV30 CAWRESSYNEQFF
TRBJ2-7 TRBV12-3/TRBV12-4 CASSLGPRQYF
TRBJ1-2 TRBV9 CASSVDGGGAYGYTF
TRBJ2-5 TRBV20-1 CSAIPRGGLQETQYF
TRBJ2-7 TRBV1 CTSSQDTGGPGHEQYF
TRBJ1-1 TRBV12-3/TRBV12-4 CASSLLQGTTEAFF